A single T cell receptor (beta chain) is shown here with its context. The data are from a study of control samples from healthy donors and cancer patients. The assay was immunoSEQ multiplex PCR, and TCRdb's table has in-frame clones only and misses some. The sample lists about 98,000 clones, approximately 78% occurring once. The CDR3 loop spans 15 amino acids. Germline lookup yields CDR1 SNHLY and CDR2 FYNNEI. V was clipped by 6 bases and J by 5 bases, with 14 bases between them. The TCR was taken from a man aged 60 to 75 in good health. The sequenced sample was blood. The chain has TRBV2 and TRBJ1-6, with D hard to call. The CDR3 DNA is TGTGCCAGCAGCGACTGGAGTCATGATAATTCACCCCTCCACTTT. Encoded protein: CASSDWSHDNSPLHF.